These 30 T cell receptor beta chains originate from one sample sequenced in a study of blood T cell repertoires in COVID-19 (dated by TCRdb to between 2020 and 2021). The library was prepared using the immunoSEQ multiplex PCR assay. TCRdb carries this immuneACCESS record with in-frame sequences only. Its versions omit some clonotypes, under half of them owing to an unresolved V gene in the studies checked, with the rest unexplained. This sample lists some 300,000 clones; around nine tenths were detected once. The top ten clonotypes cover about 9.4% of the sample. Material for sequencing was PBMCs or T cells enriched from blood (not recorded which). Receptor source: a woman aged 25 to 39 who had recovered from COVID-19.

This chain uses TRBV2 with TRBJ1-3; no clear D gene. Germline assignment: CDR1 SNHLY and CDR2 FYNNEI. CDR3 length: 14 amino acids. The V and J ends lost 5 bases and 0 bases respectively, with 8 bases between them. In DNA, the CDR3 is TGTGCCAGCAGTAGTCCAGACTCTGGAAACACCATATATTTT. Translation gives CASSSPDSGNTIYF.

This clone was detected once. This chain uses TRBV19 with TRBJ1-5; D remains unclear. The CDR3 loop spans 17 amino acids. The V gene lost 2 bases and the J gene lost 2 bases, with 16 bases spanning the gap. The V gene's germline CDR1 is LNHDA and CDR2 SQIVND (reference sequence). CDR3 protein: CASSIIPGLVGNQPQHF. CDR3 coding DNA: TGTGCCAGTAGTATAATCCCAGGACTGGTAGGCAATCAGCCCCAGCATTTT.

The chain employs TRBV9 and TRBJ2-2; possibly TRBD2 for D (5 bases). The CDR3 is 16 residues long. Trimming left V 0 bases short and J 6 bases short, with 15 bases between. CDR1 and CDR2 from the germline V gene are SGDLS and YYNGEE. Written as DNA, the CDR3 is TGTGCCAGCAGCGTAGGCCCCCCGAGCGGCGCCGGGGAGCTGTTTTTT. Its protein product is CASSVGPPSGAGELFF.

This clone was found once. V and J are TRBV6-2 or TRBV6-3 and TRBJ1-1; 7 bases align to TRBD1. This CDR3 is built from 13 residues. The V gene end was trimmed by 6 bases and the J gene end by 3 bases; junction bases not matched to a gene: 4. Per germline, CDR1 MNHEY and CDR2 SVGEGT. This CDR3 reads CASSRDRDTEAFF. The CDR3 region has the DNA TGTGCCAGCAGCCGCGACAGGGACACTGAAGCTTTCTTT.

The J gene is TRBJ2-1, the V gene TRBV5-1; the match to TRBD2 covers 8 bases. The CDR3 is 14 amino acids. CDR1 is SGHRS, CDR2 YFSETQ, per germline. V gave up 9 bases and J gave up 9 bases; unmatched junction bases: 14. DNA for the CDR3: TGCGCCACCTCTAAGTCGGGAGGGTGGTTTGAGCAGTTCTTC. It codes for CATSKSGGWFEQFF.

The chain couples TRBV4-3 to TRBJ2-1, with 7 bases matching TRBD2. The germline CDR1 and CDR2 sequences are LGHNA and YSLEER. V lost 0 bases, J lost 6 bases, and 8 bases stayed unmatched. The CDR3 contains 16 residues. CDR3 bases: TGCGCCAGCAGCCAAGAGATGGGGGAGGGCCGCAATGAGCAGTTCTTC. It specifies CASSQEMGEGRNEQFF.

This chain connects TRBV3-1 (or the pseudogene TRBV3-2) to TRBJ2-2; 9 bases are a match to TRBD2. This CDR3 is 15 amino acids long. J gave up 5 bases and V 5 bases, and 6 bases lay outside the gene matches. Germline CDR1 is LGHDT and CDR2 is YNNKEL (reference sequence). The CDR3 sequence is CASSYSGRETGELFF. The DNA of the CDR3 is TGTGCCAGCAGCTATAGCGGGAGAGAGACCGGGGAGCTGTTTTTT.

V usage is TRBV7-8 and J usage is TRBJ1-2, with 7 bases matching TRBD1. Germline V gives CDR1 SGHVS, CDR2 FQNEAQ. The CDR3 is 14 residues long. V was pared by 5 bases and J by 8 bases, with 11 bases of the junction left unmatched. CDR3: CASSPLDRVQGYTF. DNA for the CDR3: TGTGCCAGCAGCCCACTAGACAGGGTTCAAGGCTACACCTTC.

The gene calls are TRBV5-4 and TRBJ2-7; D possibly corresponds to TRBD1 (6 bases). There are 14 residues in the CDR3. With 4 bases removed from V and 4 bases from J, the gap between germline ends came to 15 bases. Germline CDR1 and CDR2: SGHNT and YYREEE (reference sequence). The CDR3 is CASSNVGAPYEQYF. In DNA form, the CDR3 reads TGTGCCAGCAGCAATGTGGGGGCGCCTTACGAGCAGTACTTC.

The genes are TRBV6-5 and TRBJ2-7, with D possibly matching TRBD2 (6 bases). This CDR3 is built from 13 residues. Germline CDR1 and CDR2: MNHEY and SVGAGI. Trimming cost V 6 bases and J 2 bases, with 11 bases left between them. The CDR3 region is CASRVSGAYEQYF. In DNA form, the CDR3 reads TGTGCCAGCAGGGTTAGCGGAGCCTACGAGCAGTACTTC.

As concerns this clone: The same CDR3 is also encoded by other DNA sequences in this sample. CDR3 sequence: CASSLAGTGAYEQYF. The CDR3 DNA reads TGTGCCAGCAGCTTGGCCGGGACAGGGGCCTACGAGCAGTACTTC. The chain carries TRBV5-5 and TRBJ2-7; the match to TRBD1 covers 10 bases. The length of the CDR3 is 15 residues. CDR1 is SGHKS and CDR2 is YYEKEE in the germline V gene (reference sequence). V shed 0 bases and J 2 bases; nucleotides not matched to a gene: 2.

The chain recombines TRBV7-2 with TRBJ1-2, with a weak D call TRBD1 (5 bases). The CDR3 is 14 residues long. V dropped 5 bases and J dropped 7 bases, with 17 bases sitting between them. In germline, CDR1 is SGHTA, CDR2 FQGNSA. CDR3 protein: CASSQIRGEGGYTF. CDR3 DNA: TGTGCCAGCAGCCAAATTCGGGGGGAAGGTGGCTACACCTTC.

The chain carries TRBV7-9 and TRBJ1-2, with D perhaps matching TRBD1 (5 bases). Germline V gives CDR1 SEHNR, CDR2 FQNEAQ (reference sequence). This CDR3 comprises 15 residues. V lost 3 bases to trimming and J lost 4 bases, with 15 bases between them. The CDR3 DNA is TGTGCCAGCAGCTTGGGGGGTCTCATCAGCTATGGCTACACCTTC. It codes for CASSLGGLISYGYTF.

This sequence joins TRBV15 and TRBJ1-4; 8 bases agree with TRBD1. CDR3 length: 14 amino acids. V dropped 5 bases and J dropped 7; count of bases not matched to a gene: 6. Germline V lookup: CDR1 LNHNV, CDR2 YYDKDF (reference sequence). CDR3 sequence: CATSPTGDTEKLFF. In DNA form, the CDR3 reads TGTGCCACCAGCCCGACAGGGGACACTGAAAAACTGTTTTTT.

The rearrangement joins TRBV9 to TRBJ2-5; D is possibly TRBD2 (5 bases). Trimming shortened V by 3 bases and J by 1 base, and 7 bases separated the two germline ends. This CDR3 is built from 13 residues. CDR1 SGDLS and CDR2 YYNGEE come from the germline V gene. The CDR3 DNA is TGTGCCAGCAGCGGAGGGTTCCAAGAGACCCAGTACTTC. This encodes CASSGGFQETQYF.

The J gene is TRBJ2-5, the V gene TRBV2; TRBD2 is a possible D gene (6 bases). Germline CDR1 is SNHLY and CDR2 is FYNNEI. Between the trimmed V and J ends, which lost 2 bases and 5 bases, there was a span of 18 bases. The length of the CDR3 is 16 residues. The chain's CDR3 is CASSEITRTNAETQYF. The CDR3 region has the DNA TGTGCCAGCAGTGAAATCACCCGGACTAATGCGGAGACCCAGTACTTC. Variable domain in full (rest from reference TRBV2 and TRBJ2-5): EPEVTQTPSHQVTQMGQEVILRCVPISNHLYFYWYRQILGQKVEFLVSFYNNEISEKSEIFDDQFSVERPDGSNFTLKIRSTKLEDSAMYFCASSEITRTNAETQYFGPGTRLLVL.

The CDR3 loop reads CASRRTSGKYNEQFF. DNA of the CDR3: TGTGCCAGCAGACGGACTAGCGGGAAGTACAATGAGCAGTTCTTC. This sequence joins TRBV11-2 and TRBJ2-1; 12 bases map to TRBD2. Germline CDR1 and CDR2: SGHAT and FQNNGV. CDR3 length: 15 residues. Trimming took 6 bases from V and 4 from J; bases not matched to a gene: 4.

The chain joins TRBV24-1 to TRBJ2-7; D is possibly TRBD2 (6 bases). Germline V lookup: CDR1 KGHDR, CDR2 SFDVKD. The CDR3 has 14 amino acids. V lost 5 bases and J 6 bases, leaving 16 bases between the germline ends. Here the CDR3 reads CATSAKWAAGEQYF. CDR3 DNA sequence: TGTGCCACCAGTGCCAAATGGGCAGCGGGCGAGCAGTACTTC.

Comments on this clone: At one end, the junction sequence differs from germline, possibly due to a read error. In DNA form, the CDR3 reads TGTGCTAGCAGCTCCTCGTGGGGCGGCCAAGAGACCCAGTACTTC. This gives the protein CASSSSWGGQETQYF. The genes are TRBV7-7 and TRBJ2-5; D perhaps matches TRBD1 (5 bases). The CDR3 contains 15 residues. Looked up from germline, CDR1 is SSHAT and CDR2 is FNYEAQ (reference sequence).

The chain carries TRBV4-1 and TRBJ2-2; TRBD1 matches at 8 bases. CDR3 size: 18 residues. The junction had 8 bases not matched to a gene; V was cut back by 2 bases and J by 0 bases. Germline V gene sequence: CDR1 MGHRA, CDR2 YSYEKL. The DNA for the CDR3 is TGCGCCAGCAGCCAATGGGGACAGGACCAGACGAACACCGGGGAGCTGTTTTTT. It codes for CASSQWGQDQTNTGELFF.

The CDR3 region is CASRPPGQLQETQYF. CDR3 DNA: TGTGCCAGCAGACCGCCGGGACAGCTCCAAGAGACCCAGTACTTC. V gene TRBV28 combines with J gene TRBJ2-5; 7 bases match TRBD1. The V segment lost 6 bases and the J segment 1 base; nucleotides outside the gene matches: 8. This CDR3 has 15 residues. Germline V CDR1 and CDR2: MDHEN, SYDVKM.

This chain links TRBV7-2 with TRBJ2-1, with TRBD2 identical over 9 bases. CDR1 and CDR2 (germline): SGHTA, FQGNSA. CDR3 length: 16 residues. Trimming at V came to 5 bases and at J to 9 bases, leaving 14 bases not matched to a gene. CDR3 amino acids: CASSPMASGNLGEQFF. CDR3 in DNA: TGTGCCAGCAGCCCGATGGCTAGCGGGAATCTTGGTGAGCAGTTCTTC.

In DNA form, the CDR3 reads TGTGCCAGTACCGACAGGGGCCTTTGGGATTCACCCCTCCACTTT. Translated, it gives CASTDRGLWDSPLHF. V and J are TRBV19 and TRBJ1-6; 8 nucleotides line up with TRBD1. V lost 7 bases to trimming and J lost 8 bases; unmatched junction nucleotides: 10. Germline loops: CDR1 LNHDA, CDR2 SQIVND (reference sequence). The CDR3 covers 15 residues.

The chain carries TRBV29-1 and TRBJ2-7; 7 nucleotides match TRBD2. The CDR3 is made up of 12 amino acids. Germline V gene sequence: CDR1 SQVTM, CDR2 ANQGSEA. The V segment lost 5 bases and the J segment 2 bases; nucleotides outside the gene matches: 3. This chain's CDR3 is CSVTSETYEQYF. The CDR3 nucleotides read TGCAGCGTTACTAGCGAGACCTACGAGCAGTACTTC.

This clone was seen once. The rearrangement links TRBV30 to TRBJ2-2, with D tentatively TRBD2 (5 bases). Germline V gives CDR1 GTSNPN, CDR2 SVGIG (reference sequence). The CDR3 is 14 residues long. Trimming removed 1 base from V and 5 bases from J, with 11 bases in between. The CDR3 DNA follows: TGTGCCTGGAGTGGACCCGGCGGGACCGGGGAGCTGTTTTTT. Its translation is CAWSGPGGTGELFF.

This chain joins TRBV5-1 and TRBJ1-2; 8 bases line up with TRBD1. CDR3 size: 16 residues. V lost 0 bases to trimming and J lost 7 bases; unmatched junction nucleotides: 11. Per the germline V gene, CDR1 is SGHRS and CDR2 is YFSETQ. CDR3 region: CASSLAPGGPGVGYTF. Here the CDR3 DNA reads TGCGCCAGCAGCTTGGCCCCAGGGGGCCCCGGGGTTGGCTACACCTTC. The full variable domain, completed using reference TRBV5-1 and TRBJ1-2, is KAGVTQTPRYLIKTRGQQVTLSCSPISGHRSVSWYQQTPGQGLQFLFEYFSETQRNKGNFPGRFSGRQFSNSRSEMNVSTLELGDSALYLCASSLAPGGPGVGYTFGSGTRLTVV.

The rearrangement uses TRBV19 and TRBJ1-2; D gene uncertain. V was trimmed by 1 base and J by 7 bases, leaving 10 bases between them. The CDR3 covers 13 residues. Looked up from germline, CDR1 is LNHDA and CDR2 is SQIVND (reference sequence). CDR3 DNA: TGTGCCAGTAGTATAGGGGAGTTGTCTGGCTACACCTTC. Its protein product is CASSIGELSGYTF. The full variable domain, in which reference TRBV19 and TRBJ1-2 provide the parts outside the CDR3, is DGGITQSPKYLFRKEGQNVTLSCEQNLNHDAMYWYRQDPGQGLRLIYYSQIVNDFQKGDIAEGYSVSREKKESFPLTVTSAQKNPTAFYLCASSIGELSGYTFGSGTRLTVV.

The chain employs TRBV5-1 and TRBJ1-2; D is unclear. There are 14 residues in the CDR3. Germline V gives CDR1 SGHRS, CDR2 YFSETQ. The germline V and J ends were trimmed by 0 bases and 4 bases, with 10 bases remaining between them. The CDR3 region is CASSLEATTYGYTF. In DNA form, the CDR3 reads TGCGCCAGCAGCTTGGAAGCGACGACCTATGGCTACACCTTC.

This sequence joins TRBV13 and TRBJ2-1; 15 nucleotides line up with TRBD2. V shed 4 bases and J 7 bases; nucleotides not matched to a gene: 2. The CDR3 sequence is 15 residues long. Germline-derived CDR1 and CDR2 are PRHDT and FYEKMQ (reference sequence). CDR3 in DNA: TGTGCCAGCAGCTCCGGACTAGCGGGAGGGAATGAGCAGTTCTTC. Translation: CASSSGLAGGNEQFF.

In this sample, this clone turned up once. The rearrangement uses TRBV19 and TRBJ1-2; 11 bases line up with TRBD1. The V and J ends lost 7 bases and 4 bases, in that order; junction bases with no gene match: 2. Germline lookup yields CDR1 LNHDA and CDR2 SQIVND (reference sequence). This CDR3 spans 13 amino acids. This CDR3 reads CASTGTGGYGYTF. CDR3 DNA sequence: TGTGCCAGTACCGGGACAGGGGGCTATGGCTACACCTTC.